This T cell receptor (beta chain) was sequenced in a study of T cells expressing NK-cell markers. TCRdb reprocessed the 5' RACE reads and reports one entry per CDR3 protein, with no DNA. The sample table sets out roughly 280,000 distinct CDR3 sequences. Broader study findings: CD8+ T cells in 5 or 6 donors included dominant NKG2C+ clonotypes at about 1.0-7.5%.

Germline CDR1 reads SGHRS; CDR2 reads YFSETQ. The CDR3 has 14 residues. As regards this clonotype: Antigen: not known.

This chain connects TRBV5-1 to TRBJ2-2; TCRdb proposes TRBD1, but this gene call is untestable without DNA. The sequenced material came from blood T cells: a sorted CD56 or NKG2C T cell subset, CD4+ or CD8+ T cells, or bulk PBMC T cells (not recorded which). This TCR came from a man aged 18 to 30 in good health. CDR3 sequence reads: CASWRGEPGGELFF.